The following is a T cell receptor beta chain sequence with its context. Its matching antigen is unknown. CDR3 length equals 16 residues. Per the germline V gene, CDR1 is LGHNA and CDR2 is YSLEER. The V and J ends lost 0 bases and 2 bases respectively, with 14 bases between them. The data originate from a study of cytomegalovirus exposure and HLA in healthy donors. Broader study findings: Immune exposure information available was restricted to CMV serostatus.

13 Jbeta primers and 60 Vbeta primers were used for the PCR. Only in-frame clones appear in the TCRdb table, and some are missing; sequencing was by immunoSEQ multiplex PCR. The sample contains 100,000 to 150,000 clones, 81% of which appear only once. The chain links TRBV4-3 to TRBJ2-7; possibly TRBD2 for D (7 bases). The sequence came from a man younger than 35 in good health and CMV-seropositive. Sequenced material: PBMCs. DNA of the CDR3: TGCGCCAGCAGCCAAGAAGGGGGGGCCTCGGCCTACGAGCAGTACTTC. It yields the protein CASSQEGGASAYEQYF.